A selection of T cell receptor beta chains follows, all from one sample in a study of cytomegalovirus exposure and HLA in healthy donors. Using immunoSEQ multiplex PCR, the repertoire was profiled, and TCRdb retains in-frame clones only, with some absent. The sample has 95,000 to 120,000 clones, approximately 95% seen once. Sequenced input: PBMCs. All receptors derive from a woman between 18 and 29 years old in good health and CMV-seronegative. CDR3s include the opening cysteine and the closing phenylalanine or tryptophan. Fields, in order: J gene, V gene, clone size, D gene, CDR3 protein, CDR3 DNA. A D gene is named only where the DNA matches it firmly. Some rows have no size entry. The others give once, few or many, or a class for an expanded clone.

TRBJ2-1 TRBV7-2 once TRBD2 CASSSTGGALAEQFF TGTGCCAGCAGCTCGACCGGGGGGGCCTTGGCTGAGCAGTTCTTC
TRBJ2-1 TRBV4-1 - TRBD2 CASSQDSGLAANEQFF TGCGCCAGCAGCCAAGATAGTGGACTAGCGGCTAATGAGCAGTTCTTC
TRBJ2-1 TRBV21-1 - - CASSIIYNEQFF TGTGCCAGCAGCATCATCTACAATGAGCAGTTCTTC
TRBJ1-1 TRBV6-5 - TRBD1 CASTTPGGTEAFF TGTGCCAGCACCACCCCAGGGGGGACTGAAGCTTTCTTT
TRBJ2-3 TRBV18 - - CASSPPRPGTDTQYF TGTGCCAGCTCACCACCGAGACCAGGGACAGATACGCAGTATTTT
TRBJ2-3 TRBV7-3 - - CASSLLAPDTQYF TGTGCCAGCAGCTTATTGGCCCCAGATACGCAGTATTTT
TRBJ2-1 TRBV5-6 - TRBD2 CASSALLAEQFF TGTGCCAGCAGCGCACTACTAGCGGAGCAGTTCTTC
TRBJ1-6 TRBV5-1 - - CASSTGYDGSPLHF TGCGCCAGCAGCACAGGGTATGACGGATCACCCCTCCACTTT
TRBJ2-3 TRBV28 - - CASSSLGGPDTQYF TGTGCCAGCAGTTCCTTGGGGGGGCCAGATACGCAGTATTTT
TRBJ1-6 TRBV6-5 - - CASTLKGSWNSPLHF TGTGCCAGCACCTTAAAGGGGTCTTGGAATTCACCCCTCCACTTT
TRBJ1-1 TRBV7-8 - - CASSLEPRGTEAFF TGTGCCAGCAGCTTAGAACCTAGGGGCACTGAAGCTTTCTTT
TRBJ2-5 TRBV10-3 - - CAISGAGLQPEETQYF TGTGCCATCAGTGGGGCCGGTTTACAGCCTGAGGAGACCCAGTACTTC
TRBJ2-3 TRBV5-4 - - CASSPTGRSTDTQYF TGTGCCAGCAGCCCTACAGGCAGGTCAACAGATACGCAGTATTTT
TRBJ2-1 TRBV7-2 - TRBD2 CASSLASGGAYNEQFF TGTGCCAGCAGCTTAGCTAGCGGGGGCGCCTACAATGAGCAGTTCTTC
TRBJ2-7 TRBV19 - TRBD1 CASSIAGQGYEQYF TGTGCCAGTAGTATCGCGGGACAGGGTTACGAGCAGTACTTC
TRBJ2-5 TRBV19 - TRBD1 CASSTPRTGGGETQYF TGTGCCAGTAGTACCCCCAGGACAGGGGGAGGGGAGACCCAGTACTTC
TRBJ1-2 TRBV7-2 - TRBD1 CASSPWTGQNYGYTF TGTGCCAGCAGCCCCTGGACAGGGCAAAACTATGGCTACACCTTC
TRBJ2-4 TRBV6-6 - - CASSNRENIQYF TGTGCCAGCAGCAACAGAGAAAACATTCAGTACTTC